This T cell receptor (beta chain) was documented in a study of response to subunit inactivated influenza vaccine. Germline lookup yields CDR1 LNHDA and CDR2 SQIVND (reference sequence). The CDR3 contains 14 residues. The ends were cut back, 6 bases at V and 0 bases at J, with 6 bases in the middle. This clonotype has at least ten counts. TCRdb recomputed calls from the RT-PCR reads with MiXCR, one row per CDR3 protein. This sample carries roughly 500,000 distinct CDR3 sequences, 20% to 25% of them seen once, and the ten largest clones take 2.5% to 3%. These data were also filed under a second study, of T cells expressing NK-cell markers. According to that study: TCR beta libraries carry UMIs added by 5'RACE template switching. From sorted CD3+CD56+NKG2C+, CD3+CD56+NKG2C- and CD3+CD56-NKG2C+ T cells came the TCR beta repertoires. In five or six donors, dominant NKG2C+ clonotypes were roughly 1.0-7.5% of CD8+ T cells.

The receptor was derived from a man aged 50-60 years who received an inactivated influenza vaccine. The specimen was CD4+ T cells sorted from PBMCs, collected roughly 12 days after vaccination. The chain couples TRBV19 to TRBJ2-6; D uncertain. The DNA of the CDR3 is TGTGCCAGTAGGGCTAACTCTGGGGCCAACGTCCTGACTTTC. Translating it yields CASRANSGANVLTF.